Listed here is a single TCR beta chain. Its antigen is not identified. This may be a read error, as it is one base from a much larger clone. TCR beta CDR3 regions were amplified from RNA transcripts. A first-round RT-PCR used HTBI primers, followed by a second-round multiplex PCR. TCRdb re-called the multiplex PCR reads through MiXCR, storing one row per CDR3 protein. The table has around 1,200,000 distinct CDR3 sequences, around a third seen once; the top ten hold approximately 12%. Germline values: CDR1 SGDLS, CDR2 YYNGEE. This CDR3 has 14 amino acids. This entry belongs to a study of Graves' ophthalmopathy and Graves' hyperthyroidism. Study as a whole: Hyperthyroidism was classified as stable if no ophthalmopathy occurred within 18 months of follow-up.

The study recruited hyperthyroidism patients aged 18 to 65 who were newly diagnosed, under 2 months' duration. As diagnostic evidence, clinical symptoms, serum thyroxine, TRAb, thyroid ultrasound and orbital computed tomography were relied upon. Points from the study as a whole: A model of 13 signatures distinguished ophthalmopathy from stable hyperthyroidism at approximately 90% sensitivity and 70% to 84% specificity.

This chain connects TRBV9 to TRBJ1-5; D call uncertain. The sequenced material came from peripheral blood or thyroid tissue (not recorded which). The TCR comes from an adult man with Graves' hyperthyroidism. As DNA, the CDR3 is TGTGCCAGCAGCGGAGGGATCAGCAGTCAGCCCCAGCATTTT. Its protein is CASSGGISSQPQHF.